A selection of T cell receptor beta chains follows, all from one sample in a study of regulatory T cells in long-lasting Graves disease. MiXCR, applied by TCRdb to the multiplex PCR reads, yields one record per CDR3 protein. The sample lists 400,000 to 650,000 distinct CDR3 sequences; 15% to 20% were seen once. The same sample was also used in a study of T cells in Graves' hyperthyroidism and ophthalmopathy.

The source was peripheral blood mononuclear cells (PBMCs), collected at new diagnosis, from a patient treated with antithyroid drugs. Every receptor here comes from a woman aged 35-65 years with Graves disease. Each CDR3 is given with its conserved first and last residue. The D gene is left open where the match is weak. Size tells how often a clone was seen (once, few, many) or the class of an expanded clone, and some rows leave it out.

clone_size: many
v_call: TRBV6-1
j_call: TRBJ2-7
d_call: -
cdr3_aa: CASSTPGRAEQYF
cdr3_nt: TGTGCCAGCAGTACCCCTGGCAGGGCCGAGCAGTACTTC

clone_size: few
v_call: TRBV4-1
j_call: TRBJ1-1
d_call: -
cdr3_aa: CASSSMKGAQFAEAFF
cdr3_nt: TGCGCCAGCAGTTCAATGAAGGGCGCTCAGTTCGCTGAAGCTTTCTTT

clone_size: -
v_call: TRBV10-3
j_call: TRBJ2-2
d_call: TRBD2
cdr3_aa: CAAGGSNRFTGELFF
cdr3_nt: TGTGCCGCCGGGGGGTCAAACAGATTCACCGGGGAGCTGTTTTTT

clone_size: few
v_call: TRBV20-1
j_call: TRBJ1-2
d_call: -
cdr3_aa: CSAISAIYGYTF
cdr3_nt: TGCAGTGCTATCTCTGCAATCTATGGCTACACCTTC

clone_size: -
v_call: TRBV19
j_call: TRBJ2-1
d_call: TRBD1
cdr3_aa: CASSILGQGSYNEQFF
cdr3_nt: TGTGCCAGTAGTATTCTGGGACAGGGTTCCTACAATGAGCAGTTCTTC

clone_size: many
v_call: TRBV2
j_call: TRBJ2-7
d_call: TRBD2
cdr3_aa: CASSPSGPLPPSREQYF
cdr3_nt: TGTGCCAGCAGCCCTAGCGGACCATTACCCCCCTCTCGGGAGCAGTACTTC

clone_size: -
v_call: TRBV5-6
j_call: TRBJ1-2
d_call: -
cdr3_aa: CASSFSRSRWSYGYTF
cdr3_nt: TGTGCCAGCAGCTTCTCCAGGTCCAGGTGGAGCTATGGCTACACCTTC

clone_size: -
v_call: TRBV7-9
j_call: TRBJ1-2
d_call: -
cdr3_aa: CASSVLGITTNYGYTF
cdr3_nt: TGTGCCAGCAGCGTTCTCGGCATAACTACTAACTATGGCTACACCTTC

clone_size: many
v_call: TRBV5-1
j_call: TRBJ1-1
d_call: -
cdr3_aa: CASSPEGNTEAFF
cdr3_nt: TGTGCCAGCAGCCCCGAGGGGAACACTGAAGCTTTCTTT

clone_size: -
v_call: TRBV20-1
j_call: TRBJ1-4
d_call: -
cdr3_aa: CSARGIGRGHDEKLFF
cdr3_nt: TGCAGTGCTCGTGGGATCGGGCGGGGGCATGATGAAAAACTGTTTTTT

clone_size: many
v_call: TRBV10-3
j_call: TRBJ2-3
d_call: TRBD1
cdr3_aa: CASWTGSDTQYF
cdr3_nt: TGTGCCAGCTGGACAGGGTCAGATACGCAGTATTTT

clone_size: few
v_call: TRBV5-8
j_call: TRBJ2-1
d_call: -
cdr3_aa: CASSWANTFTDEQFF
cdr3_nt: TGTGCCAGCAGTTGGGCCAATACTTTTACAGATGAGCAGTTCTTC

clone_size: -
v_call: TRBV19
j_call: TRBJ1-5
d_call: TRBD1
cdr3_aa: CASSIQGDHQPQHF
cdr3_nt: TGTGCCAGTAGTATCCAGGGGGATCATCAGCCCCAGCATTTT

clone_size: many
v_call: TRBV18
j_call: TRBJ1-4
d_call: TRBD1
cdr3_aa: CASSPPGQATNEKLFF
cdr3_nt: TGTGCCAGCTCACCGCCGGGACAGGCAACTAATGAAAAACTGTTTTTT

clone_size: few
v_call: TRBV20-1
j_call: TRBJ2-7
d_call: -
cdr3_aa: CSAREDDLGPEQYF
cdr3_nt: TGCAGTGCTAGAGAGGACGATCTTGGGCCCGAGCAGTACTTC

clone_size: many
v_call: TRBV13
j_call: TRBJ1-4
d_call: -
cdr3_aa: CASSLATRESGEKLFF
cdr3_nt: TGTGCCAGCAGCTTAGCGACCAGGGAGTCAGGTGAAAAACTGTTTTTT

clone_size: many
v_call: TRBV5-4
j_call: TRBJ2-1
d_call: -
cdr3_aa: CASSLVGGKQFF
cdr3_nt: TGTGCCAGCAGCTTGGTTGGGGGAAAGCAGTTCTTC

clone_size: many
v_call: TRBV7-3
j_call: TRBJ2-1
d_call: -
cdr3_aa: CASSSGARSYNEQFF
cdr3_nt: TGTGCCAGCAGCTCGGGGGCGCGGTCCTACAATGAGCAGTTCTTC

clone_size: once
v_call: TRBV7-6
j_call: TRBJ1-4
d_call: TRBD1
cdr3_aa: CASSFRDSPKLFF
cdr3_nt: TGTGCCAGCAGCTTTCGGGACAGTCCTAAACTGTTTTTT

clone_size: -
v_call: TRBV2
j_call: TRBJ2-5
d_call: -
cdr3_aa: CASTGSQPRETQYF
cdr3_nt: TGTGCCAGCACAGGCAGCCAACCGAGAGAGACCCAGTACTTC

clone_size: few
v_call: TRBV6-1
j_call: TRBJ2-7
d_call: TRBD1
cdr3_aa: CASSRSGTGWDEQYF
cdr3_nt: TGTGCCAGCAGCCGCTCCGGGACAGGGTGGGACGAGCAGTACTTC

clone_size: -
v_call: TRBV3-1
j_call: TRBJ2-7
d_call: -
cdr3_aa: CASSQSFQNLEQYF
cdr3_nt: TGTGCCAGCAGCCAATCGTTTCAGAACCTCGAGCAGTACTTC

clone_size: few
v_call: TRBV24-1
j_call: TRBJ1-5
d_call: -
cdr3_aa: CAAQTDSNQPQHF
cdr3_nt: TGTGCCGCCCAGACGGATAGCAATCAGCCCCAGCATTTT

clone_size: many
v_call: TRBV5-1
j_call: TRBJ2-1
d_call: -
cdr3_aa: CASSLGDGNEQFF
cdr3_nt: TGCGCCAGCAGCTTGGGGGACGGCAATGAGCAGTTCTTC

clone_size: -
v_call: TRBV6-1
j_call: TRBJ1-2
d_call: -
cdr3_aa: CASSTGLENYGYTF
cdr3_nt: TGTGCCAGCAGTACAGGATTAGAAAACTATGGCTACACCTTC

clone_size: -
v_call: TRBV18
j_call: TRBJ2-2
d_call: -
cdr3_aa: CASSIRLIVYTGELFF
cdr3_nt: TGTGCCAGCTCAATCCGACTGATAGTATACACCGGGGAGCTGTTTTTT

clone_size: many
v_call: TRBV12-3/TRBV12-4
j_call: TRBJ2-3
d_call: TRBD2
cdr3_aa: CASSSGLAGSTDTQYF
cdr3_nt: TGTGCCAGCAGTTCCGGACTAGCGGGGAGCACAGATACGCAGTATTTT